These T cell receptor beta chains were read from a single sample in a study of blood T cell repertoires in COVID-19. Using immunoSEQ multiplex PCR, the repertoire was profiled, and TCRdb retains in-frame clones only, with some absent. Seen here are 310,000 or so clones, around nine tenths observed once, and the top ten hold 1%. The specimen sequenced was peripheral blood. The receptors were gathered from a man in his fifties or sixties with active or convalescent COVID-19. Each CDR3 is given with its conserved first and last residue. Fields, in order: J gene, clone size, D gene, V gene, CDR3 DNA, CDR3 protein. The D gene is left open where the match is weak. Size is omitted from some rows. Given values are once, few, many or a class for expanded clones.

>TRBJ1-2|NA|TRBD1|TRBV4-2
TGTGCCAGCAGCCAAGCTTCAGGGGGAATCTATGGCTACACCTTC
CASSQASGGIYGYTF
>TRBJ1-2|NA|NA|TRBV19
TGTGCCAGTAGCCCATCCGGACAGTCTAACTATGGCTACACCTTC
CASSPSGQSNYGYTF
>TRBJ2-1|NA|TRBD2|TRBV15
TGTGCCACCAGCAGAGCCCTAGCGGGAAAAAATGAGCAGTTCTTC
CATSRALAGKNEQFF
>TRBJ1-1|NA|NA|TRBV4-2
TGTGCCAGCAGCCCCGGGGTTCAGGGGACTGAAGCTTTCTTT
CASSPGVQGTEAFF
>TRBJ1-1|NA|TRBD1|TRBV4-3
TGCGCCAGCAGCCAAGACTCTGACAGGGAGGAAACTGAAGCTTTCTTT
CASSQDSDREETEAFF
>TRBJ2-1|NA|NA|TRBV28
TGTGCCAGCAGTTTAAGCGGTTATTACAATGAGCAGTTCTTC
CASSLSGYYNEQFF
>TRBJ1-5|NA|NA|TRBV5-1
TGCGCCAGCAGCTTGGCAGGGGATAATCAGCCCCAGCATTTT
CASSLAGDNQPQHF
>TRBJ2-7|few|TRBD1|TRBV6-4
TGTGCCAGCAGTGCGACAGGGGGCGCGGGTGAGCAGTACTTC
CASSATGGAGEQYF
>TRBJ2-5|NA|TRBD2|TRBV5-4
TGTGCCAGCAGCTTGAGAGTCGCGGGGGAAGAGACCCAGTACTTC
CASSLRVAGEETQYF
>TRBJ1-2|once|NA|TRBV3-1/TRBV3-2
TGTGCCAGCAGCCAAGATAACACCCTAAGGGGTGGCTACACCTTC
CASSQDNTLRGGYTF
>TRBJ1-5|once|NA|TRBV19
TGTGCCAGTAGTCCCGGTGCGGGGCAGCCCCAGCATTTT
CASSPGAGQPQHF
>TRBJ1-2|NA|TRBD1|TRBV5-4
TGTGCCAGCAGCTTCGAGACAGGGAGGACCAACTATGGCTACACCTTC
CASSFETGRTNYGYTF
>TRBJ2-2|few|NA|TRBV5-1
TGCGCCAGCAGCTTGAATCCCACGAACACCGGGGAGCTGTTTTTT
CASSLNPTNTGELFF
>TRBJ1-4|NA|NA|TRBV12-3/TRBV12-4
TGTGCCAGCAAGGGGCCAACTAATGAAAAACTGTTTTTT
CASKGPTNEKLFF
>TRBJ2-4|NA|NA|TRBV7-8
TGTGCCAGCAGCTTAGATTGGGTCCCAGGGGCCAAAAACATTCAGTACTTC
CASSLDWVPGAKNIQYF
>TRBJ2-7|NA|TRBD2|TRBV10-1
TGCGCCATCCTGGATGGGCGGGAGTCCTCCTACGAGCAGTACTTC
CAILDGRESSYEQYF
>TRBJ1-1|NA|TRBD1|TRBV10-3
TGTGCCATCAGTGGCGGGACAGTCAAAGCTTTCTTT
CAISGGTVKAFF
>TRBJ2-3|NA|TRBD1|TRBV5-1
TGCGCCAGCAGCTTACAGGGGGCCGGAGATACGCAGTATTTT
CASSLQGAGDTQYF
>TRBJ1-2|NA|TRBD1|TRBV6-5
TGTGCCAGCAGTTACTCGACAGGGGATGGCTACACCTTC
CASSYSTGDGYTF
>TRBJ2-5|few|TRBD2|TRBV9
TGTGCCAGCAGCGTATCCAGCGGGGCTCAAGAGACCCAGTACTTC
CASSVSSGAQETQYF
>TRBJ2-5|few|TRBD2|TRBV29-1
TGCAGCGTTGCCGGGACTAGCGGGAGGGAGACCCAGTACTTC
CSVAGTSGRETQYF
>TRBJ1-5|NA|NA|TRBV27
TGTGCCAGCAGTTTCTCGGCGAGGGGCAATCAGCCCCAGCATTTT
CASSFSARGNQPQHF
>TRBJ1-2|NA|NA|TRBV7-9
TGTGCCAGCAGCTCACGAGGCGGAGTGCTTACTAACTATGGCTACACCTTC
CASSSRGGVLTNYGYTF
>TRBJ2-2|NA|NA|TRBV5-5
TGTGCCAGCAGCTTGGCGGGCAGGGCGAACACCGGGGAGCTGTTTTTT
CASSLAGRANTGELFF
>TRBJ1-4|NA|NA|TRBV2
TGTGCCAGCAGGAGTAGGCAGGGGGAAAAACTGTTTTTT
CASRSRQGEKLFF
>TRBJ2-7|NA|TRBD2|TRBV29-1
TGCAGCGTTGAAGCTAGCGGGCGCGAGCAGTACTTC
CSVEASGREQYF
>TRBJ1-4|NA|NA|TRBV2
TGTGCCAGCAGTGCTACGACAACTAATGAAAAACTGTTTTTT
CASSATTTNEKLFF
>TRBJ2-3|NA|TRBD1|TRBV6-6
TGTGCCAGCAGTTACGGGACAGGGCCCGATACGCAGTATTTT
CASSYGTGPDTQYF
>TRBJ1-2|once|TRBD1|TRBV6-2/TRBV6-3
TGTGCCAGCAGCCCAACGGACAGGAGCTATGGCTACACCTTC
CASSPTDRSYGYTF
>TRBJ1-6|NA|NA|TRBV25-1
TGTGCCAGCAGTGAAGACCCCGGGACACTTTATAATTCACCCCTCCACTTT
CASSEDPGTLYNSPLHF
>TRBJ2-2|NA|TRBD2|TRBV2
TGTGCCAGCAAAGGACTAGCGGACTCGAACACCGGGGAGCTGTTTTTT
CASKGLADSNTGELFF
>TRBJ2-1|NA|TRBD1|TRBV2
TGTGCCAGCAGTGTTCGAGGACAGGGTTCCAATGAGCAGTTCTTC
CASSVRGQGSNEQFF
>TRBJ2-7|NA|TRBD1|TRBV5-1
TGCGCCAGCAGCTTGGACAGGGGGACCCCCTACGAGCAGTACTTC
CASSLDRGTPYEQYF
>TRBJ2-3|NA|TRBD2|TRBV7-2
TGTGCCAGCAGCTTATATAGCGGGAGGGATACGCAGTATTTT
CASSLYSGRDTQYF
>TRBJ1-4|NA|NA|TRBV4-3
TGCGCCAGCAGCCAAGCCGCAGGGGCTGCTAATGAAAAACTGTTTTTT
CASSQAAGAANEKLFF
>TRBJ1-1|NA|NA|TRBV5-1
TGCGCCAGCAGCTTTTCCGGGACACAGAACACTGAAGCTTTCTTT
CASSFSGTQNTEAFF
>TRBJ2-7|NA|NA|TRBV21-1
TGTGCCAGCAGCTCCCGACTAGCGGGTCGATCAGGGGACTACGAGCAGTACTTC
CASSSRLAGRSGDYEQYF
>TRBJ1-5|NA|TRBD1|TRBV6-5
TGTGCCAGCAGCCCGACAGGGTATCAGCCCCAGCATTTT
CASSPTGYQPQHF
>TRBJ1-2|NA|NA|TRBV4-3
TGCGCCAGCAGCCAAGAGGCCCTTAGGGGTCCTGGATATGGCTACACCTTC
CASSQEALRGPGYGYTF
>TRBJ1-6|NA|NA|TRBV7-9
TGTGCCAGCAGCCAGGTCGACGGCGTATATTCACCCCTCCACTTT
CASSQVDGVYSPLHF
>TRBJ2-1|many|TRBD2|TRBV5-1
TGCGCCAGCAGCCCGGAGAGGGGGACTAGCGGGCCCAACGACAATGAGCAGTTCTTC
CASSPERGTSGPNDNEQFF
>TRBJ2-1|NA|NA|TRBV7-6
TGTGCCAGCAGCTTAGCCGGACAGTGGCCCTACAATGAGCAGTTCTTC
CASSLAGQWPYNEQFF
>TRBJ1-4|NA|NA|TRBV28
TGTGCCAGCAGTTTGCCACACGAAGAAAAACTGTTTTTT
CASSLPHEEKLFF
>TRBJ2-1|NA|NA|TRBV6-2/TRBV6-3
TGTGCCAGCAGCCCTGTAGCGGATAGCTCCTACAATGAGCAGTTCTTC
CASSPVADSSYNEQFF
>TRBJ2-1|NA|TRBD2|TRBV18
TGTGCCAGCTCCCTCGGGAGGGCAGCATACAATGAGCAGTTCTTC
CASSLGRAAYNEQFF
>TRBJ1-1|NA|NA|TRBV12-3/TRBV12-4
TGTGCCAGCAGTTGGCAGGGTCACACTGAAGCTTTCTTT
CASSWQGHTEAFF
>TRBJ1-5|NA|NA|TRBV6-5
TGTGCCAGCGAATGGGGGCAGAATCAGCCCCAGCATTTT
CASEWGQNQPQHF